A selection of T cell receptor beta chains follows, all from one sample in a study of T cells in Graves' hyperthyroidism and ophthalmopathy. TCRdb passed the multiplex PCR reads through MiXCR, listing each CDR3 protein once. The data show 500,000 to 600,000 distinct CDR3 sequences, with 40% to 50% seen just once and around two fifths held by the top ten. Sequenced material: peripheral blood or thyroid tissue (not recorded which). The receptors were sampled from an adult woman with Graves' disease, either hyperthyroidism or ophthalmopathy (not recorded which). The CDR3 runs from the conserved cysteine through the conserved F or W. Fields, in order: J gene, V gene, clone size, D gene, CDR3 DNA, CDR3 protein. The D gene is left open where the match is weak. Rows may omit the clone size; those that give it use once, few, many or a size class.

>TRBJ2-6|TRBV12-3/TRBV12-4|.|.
TGTGCCAGCAGTGAAGTGGAAGAGGCCAACGTCCTGACTTTC
CASSEVEEANVLTF
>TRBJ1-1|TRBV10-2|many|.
TGCGCCAGCGCGAGGGGGGTGGACACTGAAGCTTTCTTT
CASARGVDTEAFF
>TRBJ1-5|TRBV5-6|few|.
TGTGCCAGCAGCTTGGCCTTAGGGGTGGGCAATCAGCCCCAGCATTTT
CASSLALGVGNQPQHF
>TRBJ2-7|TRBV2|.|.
TGTGCCAGCAGTGATGCAGGGTACAACTCCTACGAGCAGTACTTC
CASSDAGYNSYEQYF
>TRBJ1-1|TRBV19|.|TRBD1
TGTGCCAGTAGTATACCGACAGGGGCGCGGGCTGAAGCTTTCTTT
CASSIPTGARAEAFF
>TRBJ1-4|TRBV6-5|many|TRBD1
TGTGCCAGCAGGAACGACAGGGGAGGGGAAAAACTGTTTTTT
CASRNDRGGEKLFF
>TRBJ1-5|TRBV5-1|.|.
TGCGCCAGCAGCTTGGGGTTCGGGGAAAATCAGCCCCAGCATTTT
CASSLGFGENQPQHF
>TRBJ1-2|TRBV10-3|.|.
TGTGCCATCAGTAGGGAAGTGAACTATGGCTACACCTTC
CAISREVNYGYTF
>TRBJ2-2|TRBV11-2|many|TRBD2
TGTGCCAGCAGCTTAACCCTAGCGGGAGCATTAGTTACCGGGGAGCTGTTTTTT
CASSLTLAGALVTGELFF
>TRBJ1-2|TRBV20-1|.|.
TGCAGTGCGCTAGGGGAGTTGGGCTATGGCTACACCTTC
CSALGELGYGYTF
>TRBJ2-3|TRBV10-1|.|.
TGCGCCAGCAGTGAGTTCGGAATAGAGTATAGCACAGATACGCAGTATTTT
CASSEFGIEYSTDTQYF
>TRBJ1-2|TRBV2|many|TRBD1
TGTGCCAGCAGACCTGACAGGGAGAAAGGCTACACCTTC
CASRPDREKGYTF
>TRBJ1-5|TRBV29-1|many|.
TGCAGCGTTGTTCCATCAACGCAACAGCCCCAGCATTTT
CSVVPSTQQPQHF
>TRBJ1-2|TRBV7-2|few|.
TGTGCCAGCAGCGAAGAGGGTCGGCACTACGGCTACACCTTC
CASSEEGRHYGYTF
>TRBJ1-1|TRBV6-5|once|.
TGTGCCAGCGGACCAGGGGTTGGGGCCAACACTGAAGCTTTCTTT
CASGPGVGANTEAFF
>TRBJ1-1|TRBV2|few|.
TGTGCCAGTTCCGGGACAATGAACACTGAAGCTTTCTTT
CASSGTMNTEAFF
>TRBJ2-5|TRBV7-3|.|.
TGTGCCAGCAGCTTACGGTGGGGAAATGAGACCCAGTACTTC
CASSLRWGNETQYF
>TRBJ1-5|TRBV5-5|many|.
TGTGCCAGCAGCTTGGGGGGCCCTACAAATCAGCCCCAGCATTTT
CASSLGGPTNQPQHF
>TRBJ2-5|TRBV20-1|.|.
TGCAGTGCTAGATTAGGGACTCTTCGATCCGGGCAGTACTTC
CSARLGTLRSGQYF
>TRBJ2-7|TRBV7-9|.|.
TGTGCCAGCAGCTTTGACGAGCAGTACTTC
CASSFDEQYF
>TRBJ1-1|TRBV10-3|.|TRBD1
TGTGCCATCAGTTCCTCGACAGGGGCGAACACTGAAGCTTTCTTT
CAISSSTGANTEAFF
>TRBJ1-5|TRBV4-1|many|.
TGCGCCAGCAGCCAAGACGGGAGTCAGAATCAGCCCCAGCATTTT
CASSQDGSQNQPQHF
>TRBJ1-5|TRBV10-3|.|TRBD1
TGTGCCATCAGTGACTCGGACAGGTTTAATCAGCCCCAGCATTTT
CAISDSDRFNQPQHF
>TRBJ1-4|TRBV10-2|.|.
TGCGCCAGCAGTGAAAATCCGTCCGCAACTAATGAAAAACTGTTTTTT
CASSENPSATNEKLFF
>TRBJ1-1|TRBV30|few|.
TGTGCCTGGATTTCACAGCCCCTTTTGAACACTGAAGCTTTCTTT
CAWISQPLLNTEAFF
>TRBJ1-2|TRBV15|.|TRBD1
TGTGCCACCAGCAGCGTTGCCAGGGGGTATGGCTACACCTTC
CATSSVARGYGYTF
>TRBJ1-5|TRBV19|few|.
TGTGCCAGTAGTTGGTCAAGTTATAGCAATCAGCCCCAGCATTTT
CASSWSSYSNQPQHF
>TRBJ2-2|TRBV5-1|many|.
TGCGCCAGCAGCTTCAGAGCGGACACCGGGGAGCTGTTTTTT
CASSFRADTGELFF
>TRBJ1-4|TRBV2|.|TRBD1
TGTGCCAGCATGGCCGACAGGGGGCTAGGGGAAAAACTGTTTTTT
CASMADRGLGEKLFF
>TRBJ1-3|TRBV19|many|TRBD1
TGTGCCAGCCGACAGGGGATCTCTGGAAACACCATATATTTT
CASRQGISGNTIYF
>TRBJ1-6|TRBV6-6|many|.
TGTGCCAGCAGTTTCCCAGGGACGAAGGATTCACCCCTCCACTTT
CASSFPGTKDSPLHF
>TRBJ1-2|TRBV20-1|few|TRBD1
TGCAGTGCTGGGGGACAGTCCGGGGACGATGGCTACACCTTC
CSAGGQSGDDGYTF
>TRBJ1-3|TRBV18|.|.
TGTGCCAGCTCACCACGACCGAACACCATATATTTT
CASSPRPNTIYF
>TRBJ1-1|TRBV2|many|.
TGTGCCAGCAGAGGAGGGGGGATCAACACTGAAGCTTTCTTT
CASRGGGINTEAFF
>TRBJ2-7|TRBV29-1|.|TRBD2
TGCAGCTTGCGGGAGAGGTACGAGCAGTACTTC
CSLRERYEQYF
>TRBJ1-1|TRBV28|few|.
TGTGCCAGCAGGAAAAAGGTGCGTGAAGCTTTCTTT
CASRKKVREAFF
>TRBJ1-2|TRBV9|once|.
TGTGCCAGCAGCGAGGGGATCGCTAACTATGGCTACACCTTC
CASSEGIANYGYTF
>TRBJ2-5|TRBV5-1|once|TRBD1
TGCGCCAGCAGCCTATACAGGGGTGAGACCCAGTACTTC
CASSLYRGETQYF
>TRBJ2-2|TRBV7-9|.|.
TGTGCCAGCAGCACCAACACAGGGAACACCGGGGAGCTGTTTTTT
CASSTNTGNTGELFF
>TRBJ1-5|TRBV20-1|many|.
TGCAGTGCCCTCCTTATCGGACAGACGATAAGTAATCAGCCCCAGCATTTT
CSALLIGQTISNQPQHF
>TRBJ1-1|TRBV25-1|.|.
TGTGCCAGCAGTCAACCGGGAAACACGAACACTGAAGCTTTCTTT
CASSQPGNTNTEAFF
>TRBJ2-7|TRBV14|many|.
TGTGCCAGCAGCCAAGTAGATCAGAGCGAGCAGTACTTC
CASSQVDQSEQYF
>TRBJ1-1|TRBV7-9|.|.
TGCGCCAGCAGCCAGGACCGACACAGGTGGCCCACTGAAGCTTTCTTT
CASSQDRHRWPTEAFF
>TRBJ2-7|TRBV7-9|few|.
TGTGCCAGCAAGCTCTTCTCGGGGGCTAGACGCGACGAGCAGTACTTC
CASKLFSGARRDEQYF
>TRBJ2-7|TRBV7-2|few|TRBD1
TGTGCCAGCAGCCCCGGGACAGGGTTGCCCTACGAGCAGTACTTC
CASSPGTGLPYEQYF
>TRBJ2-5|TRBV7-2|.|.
TGTGCCAGCAGCTTGGGACTTCCTGGGGGGACCCAGTACTTC
CASSLGLPGGTQYF
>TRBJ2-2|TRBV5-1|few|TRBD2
TGCGCCAGCAGCTTTAGCGGGAGCGCGGACACCGGGGAGCTGTTTTTT
CASSFSGSADTGELFF
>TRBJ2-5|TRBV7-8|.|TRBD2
TGTGCCAGCAGCTTATTGGTGGGGGAGGGGGAGACCCAGTACTTC
CASSLLVGEGETQYF
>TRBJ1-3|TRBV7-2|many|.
TGTGCCAGCAGCTTATTTTACGGGGGCTCTGGAAACACCATATATTTT
CASSLFYGGSGNTIYF